This T cell receptor (beta chain) was sequenced in a study of T cells in Graves' hyperthyroidism and ophthalmopathy. This clonotype was observed at least ten times. Antigen specificity is unknown. Template material for amplifying TCR beta CDR3 regions consisted of RNA transcripts. The study used the HTBI primer set for a first-round RT-PCR of the TCR CDR3. MiXCR, applied by TCRdb to the multiplex PCR reads, yields one record per CDR3 protein. Among 250,000 to 350,000 distinct CDR3 sequences listed, around 15% were seen once. CDR3 length: 13 residues. Germline V gives CDR1 GTSNPN, CDR2 SVGIG (reference sequence). V dropped 0 bases and J dropped 4 bases, with 7 bases sitting between them. Study-wide findings and caveats: Most clonotypes that expanded in the thyroid above 0.001 also showed up in blood. From stable hyperthyroidism, ophthalmopathy was set apart by a 13 V-J model.

This sequence was found in a woman between 55 and 75 years old with Graves' ophthalmopathy. The sample consisted of blood. This chain uses TRBV30 with TRBJ2-1, with D perhaps TRBD1 (5 bases). The CDR3 DNA is TGTGCCTGGAGTGTAAACAGGTACAATGAGCAGTTCTTC. The encoded protein is CAWSVNRYNEQFF.